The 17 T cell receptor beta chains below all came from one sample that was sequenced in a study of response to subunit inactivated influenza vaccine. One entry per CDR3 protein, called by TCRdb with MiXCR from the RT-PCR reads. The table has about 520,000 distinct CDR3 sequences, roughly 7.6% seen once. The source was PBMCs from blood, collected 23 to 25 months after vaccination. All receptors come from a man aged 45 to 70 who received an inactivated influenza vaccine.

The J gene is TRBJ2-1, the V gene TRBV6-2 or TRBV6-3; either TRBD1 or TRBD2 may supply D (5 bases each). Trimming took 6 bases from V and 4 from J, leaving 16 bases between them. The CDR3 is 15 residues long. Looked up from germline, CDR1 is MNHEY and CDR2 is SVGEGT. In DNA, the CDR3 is TGTGCCAGCAGCGACAAGGGGCAGCGGTACAATGAGCAGTTCTTC. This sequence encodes CASSDKGQRYNEQFF.

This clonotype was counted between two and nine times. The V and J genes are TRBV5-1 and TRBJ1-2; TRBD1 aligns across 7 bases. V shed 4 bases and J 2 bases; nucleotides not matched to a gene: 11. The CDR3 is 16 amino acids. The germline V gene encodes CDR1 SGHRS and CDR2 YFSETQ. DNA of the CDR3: TGCGCCAGCAGCCCCACTCCAGGGACAGAAAACTATGGCTACACCTTC. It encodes CASSPTPGTENYGYTF.

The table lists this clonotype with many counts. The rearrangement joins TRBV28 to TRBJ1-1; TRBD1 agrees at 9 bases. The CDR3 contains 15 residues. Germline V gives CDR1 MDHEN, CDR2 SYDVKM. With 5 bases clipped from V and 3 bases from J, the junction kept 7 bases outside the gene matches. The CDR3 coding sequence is TGTGCCAGCAGTGCCTGGGGACAGGGACACACTGAAGCTTTCTTT. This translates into CASSAWGQGHTEAFF.

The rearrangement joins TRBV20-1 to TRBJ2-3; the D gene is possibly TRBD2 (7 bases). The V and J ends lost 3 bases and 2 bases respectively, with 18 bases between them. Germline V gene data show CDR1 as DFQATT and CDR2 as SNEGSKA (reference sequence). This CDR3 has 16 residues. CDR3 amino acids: CSASWGAGVPTDTQYF. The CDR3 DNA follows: TGCAGTGCTAGCTGGGGGGCGGGAGTTCCCACAGATACGCAGTATTTT.

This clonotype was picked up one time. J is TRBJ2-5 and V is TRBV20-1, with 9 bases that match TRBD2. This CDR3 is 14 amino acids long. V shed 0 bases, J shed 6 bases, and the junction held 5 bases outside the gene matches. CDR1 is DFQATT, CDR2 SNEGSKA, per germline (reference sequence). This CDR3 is CSAREGLATKTQYF. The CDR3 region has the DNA TGCAGTGCTAGAGAGGGACTAGCTACAAAGACCCAGTACTTC.

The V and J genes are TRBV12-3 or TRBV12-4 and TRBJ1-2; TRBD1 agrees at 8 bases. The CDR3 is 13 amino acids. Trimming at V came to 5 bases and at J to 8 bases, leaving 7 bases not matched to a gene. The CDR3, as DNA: TGTGCCAGCAGTCCGGACAGGGATCTCGGCTACACCTTC. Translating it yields CASSPDRDLGYTF.

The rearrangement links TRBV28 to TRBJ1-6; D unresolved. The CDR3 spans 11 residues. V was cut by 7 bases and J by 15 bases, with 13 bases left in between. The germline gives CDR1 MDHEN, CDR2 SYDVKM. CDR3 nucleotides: TGTGCCAGCAAGGCGGTGGAGGACCTCCACTTT. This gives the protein CASKAVEDLHF.

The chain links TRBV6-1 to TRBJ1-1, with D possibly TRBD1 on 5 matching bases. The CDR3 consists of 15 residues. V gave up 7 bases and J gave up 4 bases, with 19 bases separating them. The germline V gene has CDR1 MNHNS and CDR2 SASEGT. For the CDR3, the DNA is TGTGCCAGCAACCATGGGACCGGGGCGAGCACTGAAGCTTTCTTT. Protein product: CASNHGTGASTEAFF.

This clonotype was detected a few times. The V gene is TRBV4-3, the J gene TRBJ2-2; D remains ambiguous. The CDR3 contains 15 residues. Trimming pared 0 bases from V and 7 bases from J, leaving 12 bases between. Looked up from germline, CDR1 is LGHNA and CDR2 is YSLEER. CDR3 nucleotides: TGCGCCAGCAGCCAAGATGGTCGGTACGGCGGGGAGCTGTTTTTT. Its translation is CASSQDGRYGGELFF.

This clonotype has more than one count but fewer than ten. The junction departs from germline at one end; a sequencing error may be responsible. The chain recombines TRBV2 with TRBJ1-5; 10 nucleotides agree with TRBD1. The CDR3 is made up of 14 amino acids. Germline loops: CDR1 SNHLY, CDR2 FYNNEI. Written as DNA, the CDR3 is TGTGCCAGCAGCCGGACAGGGGGAGAACAGCCCAAGCATTTT. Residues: CASSRTGGEQPKHF. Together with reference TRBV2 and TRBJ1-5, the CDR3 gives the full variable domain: EPEVTQTPSHQVTQMGQEVILRCVPISNHLYFYWYRQILGQKVEFLVSFYNNEISEKSEIFDDQFSVERPDGSNFTLKIRSTKLEDSAMYFCASSRTGGEQPKHFGDGTRLSIL.

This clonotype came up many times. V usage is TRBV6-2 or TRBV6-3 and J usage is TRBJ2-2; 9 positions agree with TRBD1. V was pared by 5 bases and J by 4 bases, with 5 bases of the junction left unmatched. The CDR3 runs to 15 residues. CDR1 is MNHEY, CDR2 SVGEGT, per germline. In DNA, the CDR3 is TGTGCCAGCAGTCGGACAGGGGCCCTCACCGGGGAGCTGTTTTTT. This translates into CASSRTGALTGELFF.

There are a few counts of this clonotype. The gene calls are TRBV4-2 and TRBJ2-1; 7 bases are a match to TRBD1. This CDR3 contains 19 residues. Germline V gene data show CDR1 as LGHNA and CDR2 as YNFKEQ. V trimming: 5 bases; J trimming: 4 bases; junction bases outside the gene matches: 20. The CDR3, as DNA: TGTGCCAGCAGCGGGTCACGGGTGTTTAGGCCGGGACAGTACAATGAGCAGTTCTTC. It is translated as CASSGSRVFRPGQYNEQFF.

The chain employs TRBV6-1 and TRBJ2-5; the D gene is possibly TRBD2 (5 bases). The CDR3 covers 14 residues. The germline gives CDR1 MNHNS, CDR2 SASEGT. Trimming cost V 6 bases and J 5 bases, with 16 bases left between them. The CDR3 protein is CASRQLEAWETQYF. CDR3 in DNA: TGTGCCAGCAGGCAACTAGAGGCGTGGGAGACCCAGTACTTC.

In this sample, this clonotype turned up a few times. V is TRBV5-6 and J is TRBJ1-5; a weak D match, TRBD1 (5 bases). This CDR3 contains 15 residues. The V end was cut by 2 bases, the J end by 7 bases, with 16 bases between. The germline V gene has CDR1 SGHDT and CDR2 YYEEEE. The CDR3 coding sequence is TGTGCCAGCAGCTTTTCAGGAGGGGCCCTCCAGCCCCAGCATTTT. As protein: CASSFSGGALQPQHF.

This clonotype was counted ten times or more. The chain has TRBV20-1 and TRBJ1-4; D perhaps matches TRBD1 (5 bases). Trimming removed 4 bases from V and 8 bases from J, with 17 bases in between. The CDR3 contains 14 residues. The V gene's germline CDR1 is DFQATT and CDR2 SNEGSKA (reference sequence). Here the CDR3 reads CSAIIRQGREKLFF. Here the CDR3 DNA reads TGCAGTGCTATTATCCGGCAGGGCAGAGAAAAACTGTTTTTT.

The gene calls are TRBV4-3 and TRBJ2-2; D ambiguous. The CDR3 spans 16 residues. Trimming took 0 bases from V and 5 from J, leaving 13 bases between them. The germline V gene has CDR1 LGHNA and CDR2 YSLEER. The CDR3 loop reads CASSQEGLGMTGELFF. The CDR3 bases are TGCGCCAGCAGCCAAGAAGGGCTGGGAATGACCGGGGAGCTGTTTTTT.

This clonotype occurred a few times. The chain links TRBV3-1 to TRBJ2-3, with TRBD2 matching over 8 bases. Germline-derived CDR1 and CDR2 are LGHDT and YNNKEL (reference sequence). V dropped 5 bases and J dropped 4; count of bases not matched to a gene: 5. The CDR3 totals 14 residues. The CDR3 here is CASSTAGVADTQYF. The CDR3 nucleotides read TGTGCCAGCAGCACAGCGGGAGTTGCAGATACGCAGTATTTT.